This T cell receptor beta chain emerged from a study of regulatory T cells in long-lasting Graves disease. Documented time point: newly diagnosed GD, antithyroid drugs for less than 3 months. PBMCs provided the RNA from which the TCR library was made. Through Arm-PCR of CDR3 regions and iRepertoire HTBI primers, TCR beta libraries were built. MiXCR, applied by TCRdb to the multiplex PCR reads, yields one record per CDR3 protein. The sample includes 400,000 to 500,000 distinct CDR3 sequences, over 12% of them seen just once. This clonotype was found a few times. Per germline, CDR1 SGHDN and CDR2 FVKESK. This CDR3 has 15 residues. Trimming pared 3 bases from V and 6 bases from J, leaving 14 bases between. This same sample was also part of a study on T cells in Graves' hyperthyroidism and ophthalmopathy. From that paper: Blood also showed most of the thyroid clonotypes that were expanded above 0.001.

Specimen: peripheral blood mononuclear cells (PBMCs), collected at new diagnosis, from a patient treated with antithyroid drugs. The rearrangement joins TRBV14 to TRBJ2-2, with a tentative D call TRBD1 (5 bases). This receptor was taken from a middle-aged woman with Graves disease. DNA of the CDR3: TGTGCCAGCAGCCAGGACACAACAGGTTCCGGGGAGCTGTTTTTT. It codes for CASSQDTTGSGELFF.